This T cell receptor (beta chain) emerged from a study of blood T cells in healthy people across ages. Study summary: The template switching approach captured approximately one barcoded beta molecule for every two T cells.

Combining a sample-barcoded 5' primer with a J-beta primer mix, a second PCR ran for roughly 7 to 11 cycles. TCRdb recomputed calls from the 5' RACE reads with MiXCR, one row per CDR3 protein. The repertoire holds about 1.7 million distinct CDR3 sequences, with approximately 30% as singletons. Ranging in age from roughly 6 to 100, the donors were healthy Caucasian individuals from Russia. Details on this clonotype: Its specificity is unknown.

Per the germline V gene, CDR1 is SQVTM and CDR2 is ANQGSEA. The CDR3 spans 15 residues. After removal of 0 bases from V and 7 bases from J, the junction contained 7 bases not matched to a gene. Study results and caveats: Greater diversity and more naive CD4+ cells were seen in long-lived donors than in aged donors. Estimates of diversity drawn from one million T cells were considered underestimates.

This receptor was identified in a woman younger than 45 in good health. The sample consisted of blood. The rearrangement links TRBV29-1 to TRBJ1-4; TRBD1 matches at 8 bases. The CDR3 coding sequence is TGCAGCGTTGAAGACTGGACAGGGAGTTTTGAAAAACTGTTTTTT. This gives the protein CSVEDWTGSFEKLFF.